The rows below give T cell receptor beta chains drawn from one sample of a study of blood T cell repertoires in COVID-19. Sequencing used immunoSEQ multiplex PCR; TCRdb keeps in-frame clones, though not all of them. The table shows around 100,000 clones, with 70% to 90% occurring only once. The sequencing input was peripheral blood. The origin of the receptors is a woman aged 25 to 39 with acute or convalescent COVID-19. The CDR3 runs from the conserved cysteine through the conserved F or W. Each record gives: D gene, J gene, V gene, clone size, CDR3 DNA, CDR3 protein. A D gene is named only where the DNA matches it firmly. For some rows the clone size is stated as once, few or many, or as a class when expanded; others skip it.

TRBD1 | TRBJ1-2 | TRBV28 | NA | TGTGCCAGCAGCGGGACAGGGGACGGCTACACCTTC | CASSGTGDGYTF
TRBD1 | TRBJ1-5 | TRBV10-1 | NA | TGCGCCAGCAGGGGGACAGTTAATCAGCCCCAGCATTTT | CASRGTVNQPQHF
NA | TRBJ1-3 | TRBV5-1 | NA | TGCGCCAGCAGCCCAGGTGGTTCTGGAAACACCATATATTTT | CASSPGGSGNTIYF
TRBD2 | TRBJ2-7 | TRBV19 | NA | TGTGCCAGTAGTATTGTGGGAGGGTACGAGCAGTACTTC | CASSIVGGYEQYF
TRBD2 | TRBJ2-2 | TRBV9 | NA | TGTGCCAGCAGCGTAGGGGAGGGAGTGGGATTCACCGGGGAGCTGTTTTTT | CASSVGEGVGFTGELFF
NA | TRBJ1-2 | TRBV5-1 | NA | TGCGCCAGCAGCTCAAACAGGGATGGCTACACCTTC | CASSSNRDGYTF
TRBD1 | TRBJ2-3 | TRBV9 | NA | TGTGCCAGCAGCGTATGGGGACAGGTGACAGATACGCAGTATTTT | CASSVWGQVTDTQYF
TRBD1 | TRBJ2-6 | TRBV15 | NA | TGTGCCACCAGCGGACGGGACAGCCCTCTGAGGGGGGCCAACGTCCTGACTTTC | CATSGRDSPLRGANVLTF
TRBD1 | TRBJ2-7 | TRBV2 | NA | TGTGCCAGCAGACTAAGACAGGGAGCTATCTACGAGCAGTACTTC | CASRLRQGAIYEQYF
NA | TRBJ2-1 | TRBV7-3 | NA | TGTGCCAGCAGCCATCGCCCGGATTCGGGTTACAATGAGCAGTTCTTC | CASSHRPDSGYNEQFF
NA | TRBJ1-2 | TRBV4-1 | NA | TGCGCCAGCAGCCCCCCGGGAGGCAGGGCAAGCGATGGCTACACCTTC | CASSPPGGRASDGYTF
NA | TRBJ1-1 | TRBV4-1 | NA | TGCGCCAGCAGCCAAGTCCCGGGGTGGAGGGACACTGAAGCTTTCTTT | CASSQVPGWRDTEAFF
NA | TRBJ1-5 | TRBV6-5 | NA | TGTGCCAGCACCCCCTGGGAGGGAGGTCAGCCCCAGCATTTT | CASTPWEGGQPQHF
NA | TRBJ1-3 | TRBV19 | NA | TGTGCCAGTAGTATAGCTAGGGGCAGCTGGAGCTCTGGAAACACCATATATTTT | CASSIARGSWSSGNTIYF
NA | TRBJ1-6 | TRBV5-6 | once | TGTGCCAGCAGCTTTTTCGGGGGTCGCGATTCACCCCTCCACTTT | CASSFFGGRDSPLHF
NA | TRBJ1-2 | TRBV7-9 | NA | TGTGCCAGCAGTTTGGGGCAGGCGGCTTGGGGCTACACCTTC | CASSLGQAAWGYTF
NA | TRBJ1-2 | TRBV2 | NA | TGTGCCAGCAGTGAGGGTTGGTTCGGGGAAGATTCCTATGGCTACACCTTC | CASSEGWFGEDSYGYTF
NA | TRBJ1-3 | TRBV30 | NA | TGTGCCCGCCGGACATTAAACACCATATATTTT | CARRTLNTIYF
NA | TRBJ1-4 | TRBV9 | few | TGTGCCAGCAGCGTAGATGGGACAATTAATGAAAAACTGTTTTTT | CASSVDGTINEKLFF
TRBD2 | TRBJ2-7 | TRBV11-3 | NA | TGTGCCAGCAGCTTGGCTAGCGGCGAGCAGTACTTC | CASSLASGEQYF
TRBD1 | TRBJ2-2 | TRBV5-4 | NA | TGTGCCAGCAGCTTGGGGGACAGGGCCGGGGAGCTGTTTTTT | CASSLGDRAGELFF
NA | TRBJ2-3 | TRBV5-1 | NA | TGCGCCAGCAGCTTGGTGGGGCCGGGGGTTGGTACAGATACGCAGTATTTT | CASSLVGPGVGTDTQYF
TRBD2 | TRBJ2-3 | TRBV2 | NA | TGTGCCAGCACCCCGGGACTAGGGTCAGATACGCAGTATTTT | CASTPGLGSDTQYF
TRBD1 | TRBJ1-1 | TRBV2 | once | TGTGCCAGCAATCTGGACAGGGATGAGTTCTCGGCAGCTTTCTTT | CASNLDRDEFSAAFF
NA | TRBJ2-3 | TRBV7-9 | NA | TGTGCCAGCTCTCCGAGATCGTCGGTGATTAGCACAGATACGCAGTATTTT | CASSPRSSVISTDTQYF
NA | TRBJ2-1 | TRBV7-3 | NA | TGTGCCAGCAGCTTAATGGGAGCCGCAGGCTACAATGAGCAGTTCTTC | CASSLMGAAGYNEQFF
TRBD1 | TRBJ2-3 | TRBV7-8 | NA | TGTGCCAGCAGCTTAGTGACAGGGCGCCACACAGATACGCAGTATTTT | CASSLVTGRHTDTQYF
NA | TRBJ1-3 | TRBV5-1 | few | TGCGCCAGCAGCCCCTGGGGGGACTCTGGAAACACCATATATTTT | CASSPWGDSGNTIYF
TRBD2 | TRBJ2-7 | TRBV6-5 | once | TGTGCCAGCAGTCAGTCAGCGGGGGGCTCCTACGAGCAGTACTTC | CASSQSAGGSYEQYF
TRBD1 | TRBJ1-6 | TRBV5-1 | few | TGCGCCAGCAGCTATAGGACAGGGGAAGATAATTCACCCCTCCACTTT | CASSYRTGEDNSPLHF
NA | TRBJ2-6 | TRBV2 | few | TGTGCCAGCATGGGCGTTGGGGCCAACGTCCTGACTTTC | CASMGVGANVLTF
TRBD1 | TRBJ1-5 | TRBV30 | once | TGTGCCTGGCAGGGGGCCCTCAATCAGCCCCAGCATTTT | CAWQGALNQPQHF
TRBD1 | TRBJ1-2 | TRBV12-5 | NA | TGTGCTAGTGGTTTGCCCGAGGGGGCGAACTATGGCTACACCTTC | CASGLPEGANYGYTF
TRBD1 | TRBJ2-7 | TRBV7-2 | once | TGTGCCAGCAGCCGGCGGACAGGGCGGGCCTACGAGCAGTACTTC | CASSRRTGRAYEQYF
NA | TRBJ2-7 | TRBV2 | NA | TGTGCCAGCAGTCAAGGACACCCGACCCTCTACGAGCAGTACTTC | CASSQGHPTLYEQYF
NA | TRBJ1-1 | TRBV28 | medium-sized | TGTGCCAGCAGTTGGACAGTGAACACTGAAGCTTTCTTT | CASSWTVNTEAFF